The source of this T cell receptor beta chain is a study of T cell responses to AZD1222 COVID-19 vaccine (dated by TCRdb to the early 2020s). Broadly, across the study: A total of about 230 trial participants underwent TCR sequencing, of whom nearly 210 received two doses of AZD1222 and some 26 received two doses of the MenACWY control vaccine. Trial participants were enrolled into age subgroups of 18-55, 56-69 and 70-plus years, which contained around 140, 26 and 57 TCR-sequenced participants, respectively. Study-wide conclusions, independent of this receptor: A significant rise in spike-specific TCR breadth and depth was observed after two AZD1222 doses relative to day 0 and relative to MenACWY recipients. Most participants were white British and females outnumbered males, and the authors suggested that clonal diversity may have been underestimated. In the small 56-69-year group, the increase in depth fell short of significance, most likely because of low power. The vaccine-associated CD4 TCRs covered the entire spike protein, and the dominant responses fell in regions 160-218 and 743-854. Nearly half of unique spike-specific TCRs reportedly recognized epitopes outside regions mutated in the B.1.351 and B.1.1.7 variants. Because no samples from the day 14 peak response were available, repertoires could be characterized only after the peak T cell response. Conclusions about previously exposed vaccinees are limited, since just five or six AZD1222 recipients were seropositive for SARS-CoV-2 at baseline.

The CDR3 regions of human TCRbeta chains were subjected to immunosequencing. In the authors' own workflow: Repertoire TCRs were checked for matches against a reference library of SARS-CoV-2-specific TCRs that had been generated using the MIRA antigen-specificity platform. Breadth was defined as the fraction of unique TCRs that were SARS-CoV-2-associated, and depth was defined as the fraction of total T cells that were SARS-CoV-2-associated. Each spike-specific TCR was assigned to its reactive spike region and to a CD4 or CD8 class using the MIRA data. Log10-transformed breadth and depth values were compared by one-way ANOVA with Sidak's multiple comparisons tests. TCRdb holds this immuneACCESS table with in-frame rearrangements only. Some clones are missing; in checked studies, unresolved V genes explain under half, and the rest has no known cause. The V and J calls and clone size were taken over from that table, and D and trimming were inferred from the DNA. Present in this sample are roughly 70,000 clones, under 90% of which were seen just once. The ten largest clones capture under 8% of the sample.

A note on this clone: The antigen this receptor binds is unknown. The sample holds no much larger clone one base away, and base qualities are not on file.

This sample's time point label indicates: about 28 days (+/-7) after the second vaccine dose. Because spike-specific TCR depth and breadth did not differ between the two schedules, AZD1222 recipients who got a second dose at roughly 4 weeks were pooled with those who got a second dose at roughly 12 weeks. Vaccinee samples were obtained from the UK trials COV001 and COV002, which included a single-blind randomized controlled phase 2/3 trial of AZD1222 (ChAdOx1 nCoV-19) in healthy adults. For TCRbeta chain sequencing, PBMC samples were collected from trial participants at day 0 and at day 28 after the second dose. CDR3 length: 12 amino acids, cysteine to phenylalanine. Of all the DNA, just the CDR3 is kept, 36 bases in frame from base 1. From the germline V gene, CDR1 is SQVTM and CDR2 is ANQGSEA. V loses 8 bases of germline sequence and J loses 5 bases, and the interval between the two ends is 15 bases.

This TCR was sampled from an adult who received the AZD1222 COVID-19 vaccine. The specimen comprised peripheral blood, sampled 28 days after the second AZD1222 dose. Here the chain combines TRBV29-1 and TRBJ1-1; 6 matching bases give a weak D call of TRBD1. The nucleotide sequence is given as TGCAGCACACTAACAGGGATTACTGAAGCTTTCTTT. This encodes CSTLTGITEAFF.